This passage covers 4 T cell receptor beta chains from one sample sequenced in a study of blood T cell repertoires in COVID-19. Measured with immunoSEQ multiplex PCR; TCRdb has only the in-frame clones, and not every one. Here the sample spans around 140,000 clones, around nine tenths being singletons. The specimen sequenced was peripheral blood. These receptors all come from a man between 60 and 75 years old with active or convalescent COVID-19.

This clone was found a few times. This chain connects TRBV19 to TRBJ2-3, with TRBD1 matching 12 bases. J was trimmed by 8 bases and V by 11 bases; bases with no gene match: 8. The CDR3 runs 13 residues. Germline assignment: CDR1 LNHDA and CDR2 SQIVND (reference sequence). CDR3 region: CASSGTGGGTQYF. The CDR3 bases are TGTGCCTCCTCCGGGACAGGGGGCGGTACGCAGTATTTT.

This clone appeared a few times. The chain uses TRBV29-1 and TRBJ2-1, with D possibly being TRBD2 (5 bases). This CDR3 comprises 18 residues. V was trimmed by 4 bases and J by 2 bases, leaving 24 bases between them. CDR1 is SQVTM, CDR2 ANQGSEA, per germline. Written as DNA, the CDR3 is TGCAGCGTTGGGGGTCGGCGGGTTGATCGATTTACCTACAATGAGCAGTTCTTC. This gives the protein CSVGGRRVDRFTYNEQFF.

The CDR3 DNA follows: TGTGCCAGCAGCTTCGGTTCCGGGAGGCCCGGGGCCATACCGCAGTTCTTC. Translated, it gives CASSFGSGRPGAIPQFF. The gene calls are TRBV7-2 and TRBJ2-1, with 7 nucleotides matching TRBD2. Germline V CDR1 and CDR2: SGHTA, FQGNSA. The CDR3 covers 17 residues. V gave up 3 bases and J gave up 12 bases; unmatched junction bases: 20.

The chain recombines TRBV4-3 with TRBJ2-1; 12 bases agree with TRBD2. CDR3 length equals 20 residues. The trim removed 1 base at V and 1 base at J, leaving 11 bases unmatched. Germline assignment: CDR1 LGHNA and CDR2 YSLEER. The CDR3, as DNA: TGCGCCAGCAGCCAAGCCCCGGCTAGCGGGGGGGCCGCGTCCTACAATGAGCAGTTCTTC. This sequence encodes CASSQAPASGGAASYNEQFF.